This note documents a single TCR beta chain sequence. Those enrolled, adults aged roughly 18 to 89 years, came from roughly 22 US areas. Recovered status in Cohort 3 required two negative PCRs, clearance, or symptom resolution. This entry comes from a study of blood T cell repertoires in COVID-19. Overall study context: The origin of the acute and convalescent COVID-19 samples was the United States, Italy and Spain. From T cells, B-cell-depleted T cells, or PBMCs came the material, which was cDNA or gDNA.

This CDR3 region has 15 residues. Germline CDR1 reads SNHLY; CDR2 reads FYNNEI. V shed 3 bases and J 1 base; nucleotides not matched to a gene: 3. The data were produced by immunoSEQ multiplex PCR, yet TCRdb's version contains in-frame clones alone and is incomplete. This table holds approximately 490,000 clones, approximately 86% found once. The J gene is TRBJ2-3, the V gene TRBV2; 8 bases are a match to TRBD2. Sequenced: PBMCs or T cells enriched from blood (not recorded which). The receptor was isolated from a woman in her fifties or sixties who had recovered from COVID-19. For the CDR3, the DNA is TGTGCCAGCAGTGACAGAGCGGGGGGCACAGATACGCAGTATTTT. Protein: CASSDRAGGTDTQYF.